The clone carrying this T cell receptor (beta chain) was seen ten or more times. TCRdb's table, derived via immunoSEQ multiplex PCR, lists solely in-frame clones and lacks some. This table has 4,000 to 6,000 clones, more than 20% appearing once. The data stem from a study of sequential checkpoint blockade in melanoma. The overall study: Matched biopsies came pretreatment and at week 13 for twenty-two patients.

The CDR3 is made up of 14 amino acids. The V gene's germline CDR1 is SGHNT and CDR2 YENEEA. Trimming took 5 bases from V and 7 from J, leaving 15 bases between them. Stated treatment: randomized to nivolumab then ipilimumab (arm A) or the reverse (arm B). Sequencing was performed on tumor tissue (inferred from file names), taken from a patient given nivolumab and ipilimumab in sequence. The clonotype comes from a human donor with melanoma. This chain connects TRBV11-3 to TRBJ1-3, with a tentative D call TRBD1 (5 bases). The DNA of the CDR3 is TGTGCCAGCAGCATGGGACTACGGAAGAACACCATATATTTT. It codes for CASSMGLRKNTIYF.